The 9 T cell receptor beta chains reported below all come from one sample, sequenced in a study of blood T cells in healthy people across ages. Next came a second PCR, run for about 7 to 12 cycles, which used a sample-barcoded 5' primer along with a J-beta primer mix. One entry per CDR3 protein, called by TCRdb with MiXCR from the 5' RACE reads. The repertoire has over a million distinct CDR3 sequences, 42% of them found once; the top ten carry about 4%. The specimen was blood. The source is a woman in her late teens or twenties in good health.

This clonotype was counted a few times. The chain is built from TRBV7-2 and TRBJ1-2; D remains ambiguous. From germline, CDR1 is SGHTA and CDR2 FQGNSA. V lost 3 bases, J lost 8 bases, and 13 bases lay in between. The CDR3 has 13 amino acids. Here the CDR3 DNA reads TGTGCCAGCAGCTTGACACCCCGGGAGGGCTACACCTTC. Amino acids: CASSLTPREGYTF.

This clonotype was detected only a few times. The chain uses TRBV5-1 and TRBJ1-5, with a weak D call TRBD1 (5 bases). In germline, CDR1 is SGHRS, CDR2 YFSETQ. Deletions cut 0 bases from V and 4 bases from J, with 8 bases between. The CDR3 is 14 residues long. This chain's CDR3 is CASSLDGTNQPQHF. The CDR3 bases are TGCGCCAGCAGCTTGGACGGGACTAATCAGCCCCAGCATTTT.

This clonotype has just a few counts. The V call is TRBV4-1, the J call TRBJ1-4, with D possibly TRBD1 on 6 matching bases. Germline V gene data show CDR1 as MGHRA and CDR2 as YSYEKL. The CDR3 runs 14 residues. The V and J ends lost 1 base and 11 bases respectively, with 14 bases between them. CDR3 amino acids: CASSQVSGEGKLFF. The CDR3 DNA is TGCGCCAGCAGCCAAGTCTCAGGGGAGGGGAAACTGTTTTTT.

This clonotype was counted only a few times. This CDR3 is CASSIWTGGVDEQYF. The CDR3 DNA reads as TGTGCCAGCAGCATCTGGACAGGGGGAGTCGACGAGCAGTACTTC. The chain has TRBV11-2 and TRBJ2-5; 10 nucleotides align to TRBD1. The J call could be wrong; TRBJ2-7 is a better fit for the DNA end. Germline V lookup: CDR1 SGHAT, CDR2 FQNNGV. This CDR3 comprises 15 residues.

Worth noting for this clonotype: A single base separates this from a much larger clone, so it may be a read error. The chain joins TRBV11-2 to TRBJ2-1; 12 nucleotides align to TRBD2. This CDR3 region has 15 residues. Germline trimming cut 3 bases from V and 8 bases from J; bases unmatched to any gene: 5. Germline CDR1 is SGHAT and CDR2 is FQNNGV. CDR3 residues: CASSLASGGAYEQFF. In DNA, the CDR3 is TGTGCCAGCAGCTTGGCTAGCGGGGGGGCCTATGAGCAGTTCTTC.

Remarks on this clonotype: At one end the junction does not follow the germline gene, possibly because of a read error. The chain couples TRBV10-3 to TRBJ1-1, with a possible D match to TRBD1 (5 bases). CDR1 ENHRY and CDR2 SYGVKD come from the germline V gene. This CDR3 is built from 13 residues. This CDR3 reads CAISGTSNTETFF. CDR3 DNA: TGTGCCATCAGTGGGACATCGAACACTGAAACTTTCTTT.

In DNA form, the CDR3 reads TGTGCCAGCAGCTCGGCGACTAGCGGGTTCGAGCAGTTCTTC. This sequence encodes CASSSATSGFEQFF. This chain connects TRBV5-5 to TRBJ2-1, with 10 bases lining up with TRBD2. The CDR3 runs to 14 residues. The germline gives CDR1 SGHKS, CDR2 YYEKEE (reference sequence). V shed 3 bases, J shed 10 bases, and the junction held 7 bases outside the gene matches.

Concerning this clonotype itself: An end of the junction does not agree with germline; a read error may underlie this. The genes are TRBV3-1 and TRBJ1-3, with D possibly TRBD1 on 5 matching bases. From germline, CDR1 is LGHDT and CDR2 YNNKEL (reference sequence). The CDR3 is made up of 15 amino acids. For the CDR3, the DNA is TGTGCCGGCAGCCTCCGGGACGGCTCTGGAAACACCATATATTTT. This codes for CAGSLRDGSGNTIYF.

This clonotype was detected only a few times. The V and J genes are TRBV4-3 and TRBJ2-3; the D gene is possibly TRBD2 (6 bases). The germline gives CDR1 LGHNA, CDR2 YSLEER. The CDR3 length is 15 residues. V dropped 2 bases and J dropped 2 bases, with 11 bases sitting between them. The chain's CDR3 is CASSQQWTNTDTQYF. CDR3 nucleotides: TGCGCCAGCAGCCAACAATGGACTAACACAGATACGCAGTATTTT.